This T cell receptor (beta chain) was retrieved from a study of blood T cells in healthy people across ages. Next came a second PCR, run for 7 to 11 cycles, which used a sample-barcoded 5' primer along with a J-beta primer mix. TCRdb reanalysed the 5' RACE reads using MiXCR and keeps one entry per CDR3 protein. The sample lists approximately 940,000 distinct CDR3 sequences; 48% were seen once. V lost 1 base and J 1 base, leaving 9 bases between the germline ends. The CDR3 has 15 amino acids. This clonotype was detected a few times. The genes are TRBV12-3 or TRBV12-4 and TRBJ2-3; maybe TRBD2 (6 bases). The sample was blood. The sequence derives from a young man in good health. CDR3: CASSLGTTRTDTQYF. The CDR3 nucleotides read TGTGCCAGCAGTTTAGGGACTACACGCACAGATACGCAGTATTTT.